Described below is a single T cell receptor beta chain sequence and its context. As yet, its antigen is unknown. Method: immunoSEQ multiplex PCR; TCRdb's copy keeps in-frame clones and lacks some. The sample has 27,000 or so clones; more than 75% are singletons. This sample is drawn from a study of CD4 T cells in relation to SARS-CoV-2 and coronaviruses. Overall study context: PBMCs were cultured with antigen for roughly 10 days before TCR beta sequencing. No peptide or an HIV-1 Nef peptide pool served as negative control.

Unexposed donor CD4+ T cells date from about 2011-2019, before the COVID-19 pandemic. CD4+ T cells were isolated from the cells after about nine days of culture. Testing used SARS-CoV-2 S/N and four cold-coronavirus spikes on unexposed-donor CD4+ T cells, cells permitting. On days 3 and 7, cultures got half fresh IL-2 medium. Between the trimmed V and J ends, which lost 0 bases and 6 bases, there was a span of 4 bases. The length of the CDR3 is 11 residues. Per the germline V gene, CDR1 is GTSNPN and CDR2 is SVGIG (reference sequence). The receptor's source is a human donor in good health. The chain links TRBV30 to TRBJ2-3; D gene unclear. Material: CD4+ T cells from PBMCs, cultured in vitro. DNA of the CDR3: TGTGCCTGGAGTGTGCAGGATACGCAGTATTTT. It is translated as CAWSVQDTQYF.